The 23 T cell receptor beta chains in this list originate from one sample, sequenced in a study of cytomegalovirus exposure and HLA in healthy donors. Generated by immunoSEQ multiplex PCR, the TCRdb table keeps only in-frame clones and is missing some. The profile shows 300,000 to 400,000 clones, just over 85% of them singletons. Sequenced: PBMCs. Source of these receptors: a woman in her late teens or twenties in good health and CMV-seronegative.

The count of this clone is one. V gene TRBV30 combines with J gene TRBJ2-1, with D hard to call. V lost 4 bases, J lost 6 bases, and 16 bases lay in between. This CDR3 contains 14 residues. The germline V gene has CDR1 GTSNPN and CDR2 SVGIG (reference sequence). The CDR3 nucleotides are TGTGCCTGGACCCCCTCCATCACATCCAATGAGCAGTTCTTC. Translated, it gives CAWTPSITSNEQFF. Full variable domain (outside the CDR3, taken from reference TRBV30 and TRBJ2-1): SQTIHQWPATLVQPVGSPLSLECTVEGTSNPNLYWYRQAAGRGLQLLFYSVGIGQISSEVPQNLSASRPQDRQFILSSKKLLLSDSGFYLCAWTPSITSNEQFFGPGTRLTVL.

J is TRBJ2-7 and V is TRBV6-5, with D possibly TRBD1 on 6 matching bases. CDR3 length: 15 residues. V lost 2 bases, J lost 2 bases, and 13 bases lay in between. Per the germline V gene, CDR1 is MNHEY and CDR2 is SVGAGI. The CDR3 sequence is CASSYRGQTPYEQYF. The CDR3 region has the DNA TGTGCCAGCAGTTACAGGGGACAAACCCCCTACGAGCAGTACTTC.

V gene TRBV13 combines with J gene TRBJ2-2; D unclear. The CDR3 covers 12 residues. V dropped 4 bases and J dropped 7 bases, with 7 bases sitting between them. CDR1 and CDR2 from the germline V gene are PRHDT and FYEKMQ (reference sequence). CDR3 sequence: CASSSYSGELFF. The CDR3 nucleotides are TGTGCCAGCAGCTCTTACAGCGGGGAGCTGTTTTTT.

This chain links TRBV4-1 with TRBJ1-5; D is undetermined. Trimming took 1 base from V and 0 from J, leaving 10 bases between them. The germline CDR1 and CDR2 sequences are MGHRA and YSYEKL. This CDR3 is 16 amino acids long. CDR3 region: CASSQAGENSNQPQHF. The CDR3 coding sequence is TGCGCCAGCAGCCAAGCCGGGGAGAATAGCAATCAGCCCCAGCATTTT.

V usage is TRBV2 and J usage is TRBJ2-2, with unresolved D. The length of the CDR3 is 15 residues. The germline V and J ends were trimmed by 4 bases and 2 bases, with 11 bases remaining between them. CDR1 is SNHLY and CDR2 is FYNNEI in the germline V gene. The CDR3 region is CASSVVTTNTGELFF. The CDR3 DNA reads as TGTGCCAGCAGTGTCGTGACGACTAACACCGGGGAGCTGTTTTTT.

This clone was seen only once. The rearrangement joins TRBV7-6 to TRBJ1-3; 7 bases agree with TRBD1. Trimming took 4 bases from V and 4 from J; bases not matched to a gene: 7. The germline gives CDR1 SGHVS, CDR2 FNYEAQ. The CDR3 runs to 15 residues. CDR3 in DNA: TGTGCCAGCAGCTCTCGGACAGGAGAGGGAAACACCATATATTTT. Its protein is CASSSRTGEGNTIYF.

V and J are TRBV11-2 and TRBJ2-1, with 9 bases identical to TRBD2. The germline gives CDR1 SGHAT, CDR2 FQNNGV. Unmatched junction bases numbered 11, after V lost 1 base and J lost 10 bases. The CDR3 extends over 16 amino acids. The CDR3, as DNA: TGTGCCAGCAGCTTAGGCTTGGCTAGCGGGGCAGGGGAGCAGTTCTTC. Translation: CASSLGLASGAGEQFF.

Notes on this clone: Additional DNA sequences in this sample encode the identical CDR3. V and J are TRBV27 and TRBJ1-5; 7 positions match TRBD1. The germline gives CDR1 MNHEY, CDR2 SMNVEV (reference sequence). The CDR3 consists of 12 residues. J was trimmed by 6 bases and V by 4 bases; bases with no gene match: 0. CDR3: CASSSGGQPQHF. CDR3 DNA sequence: TGTGCCAGCAGTTCAGGGGGTCAGCCCCAGCATTTT.

This clone was detected only a few times. This rearrangement joins TRBV7-6 to TRBJ2-3; D is undetermined. CDR1 and CDR2 from the germline V gene are SGHVS and FNYEAQ. The CDR3 length is 13 residues. V was cut by 1 base and J by 4 bases, with 6 bases left in between. The CDR3 DNA reads TGTGCCAGCAGCTTAGTAGTCTCAGATACGCAGTATTTT. It encodes CASSLVVSDTQYF.

This clone was detected only once. The chain couples TRBV6-5 to TRBJ2-7, with D possibly matching TRBD2 (5 bases). Germline CDR1 reads MNHEY; CDR2 reads SVGAGI. The CDR3 has 16 amino acids. Trimming pared 0 bases from V and 6 bases from J, leaving 18 bases between. CDR3 residues: CASSYSFWGASSEQYF. The CDR3 region has the DNA TGTGCCAGCAGTTACTCGTTTTGGGGAGCGTCTTCCGAGCAGTACTTC.

The V call is TRBV28, the J call TRBJ2-1; possible D gene TRBD2, 5 bases. Germline-derived CDR1 and CDR2 are MDHEN and SYDVKM. The CDR3 consists of 14 residues. Trimming removed 5 bases from V and 8 bases from J, with 16 bases in between. The CDR3 bases are TGTGCCAGCAGTAGATGGACCACCGGGGATGAGCAGTTCTTC. This sequence encodes CASSRWTTGDEQFF.

The rearrangement uses TRBV28 and TRBJ2-3, with 7 bases fitting TRBD2. Trimming at V came to 5 bases and at J to 6 bases, leaving 8 bases not matched to a gene. This CDR3 region has 14 residues. Germline V gene sequence: CDR1 MDHEN, CDR2 SYDVKM. The CDR3 DNA sequence: TGTGCCAGCAGTCGAAGCGGGAATACGGATACGCAGTATTTT. This translates into CASSRSGNTDTQYF.

This clone was observed a single time. This chain connects TRBV9 to TRBJ1-4; a possible D gene is TRBD1 (5 bases). V dropped 6 bases and J dropped 8 bases, with 17 bases sitting between them. The germline CDR1 and CDR2 sequences are SGDLS and YYNGEE. The CDR3 is 14 amino acids. Here the CDR3 reads CASTSEPKGEKLFF. In DNA form, the CDR3 reads TGTGCCAGCACCTCAGAACCGAAGGGGGAAAAACTGTTTTTT.

The chain is built from TRBV28 and TRBJ2-1; 7 nucleotides align to TRBD2. The ends lost 7 bases at V and 9 bases at J; junction bases unmatched: 21. CDR3 length: 17 amino acids. Looked up from germline, CDR1 is MDHEN and CDR2 is SYDVKM. Here the CDR3 DNA reads TGTGCCAGCACCTCACGCCGGACTAGTTTGGGTTCGGGTGAGCAGTTCTTC. It translates to CASTSRRTSLGSGEQFF.

This clone occurred once. The V call is TRBV14, the J call TRBJ2-1; the D gene is possibly TRBD2 (6 bases). CDR3 size: 15 residues. Trimming stripped 3 bases from V and 2 bases from J, with 11 bases between. The germline V gene has CDR1 SGHDN and CDR2 FVKESK. The DNA of the CDR3 is TGTGCCAGCAGCCAGACTAGTCCCCCCTACAATGAGCAGTTCTTC. It specifies CASSQTSPPYNEQFF.

J is TRBJ2-3 and V is TRBV4-1; the D gene is possibly TRBD2 (6 bases). The CDR3 is made up of 17 amino acids. In germline, CDR1 is MGHRA, CDR2 YSYEKL. V was shortened by 4 bases and J by 4 bases, with 21 bases between the two germline ends. This CDR3 is CASSRTETGSGADTQYF. In nucleotides, the CDR3 is TGCGCCAGCAGCCGGACCGAGACCGGGTCGGGGGCAGATACGCAGTATTTT.

The rearrangement links TRBV29-1 to TRBJ2-7, with D perhaps matching TRBD2 (5 bases). Germline V gene lookup returns CDR1 SQVTM and CDR2 ANQGSEA. Trimming cost V 7 bases and J 3 bases, with 16 bases left between them. The CDR3 has 13 residues. In DNA form, the CDR3 reads TGCAGCGCCTTGCTCGGGGTGAGCTACGAGCAGTACTTC. Its protein product is CSALLGVSYEQYF.

The genes are TRBV28 and TRBJ2-1; TRBD1 matches at 10 bases. The CDR3 consists of 14 residues. After removal of 8 bases from V and 4 bases from J, the junction contained 5 bases not matched to a gene. Germline-derived CDR1 and CDR2 are MDHEN and SYDVKM. Written as DNA, the CDR3 is TGTGCCAGCTTGGGGGACAGGGGATACAATGAGCAGTTCTTC. Translation: CASLGDRGYNEQFF.

This clone was picked up one time. J is TRBJ2-7 and V is TRBV5-1, with TRBD2 matching 13 bases. CDR3 length: 14 residues. Germline values: CDR1 SGHRS, CDR2 YFSETQ. V trimming: 5 bases; J trimming: 3 bases; junction bases outside the gene matches: 2. CDR3 DNA: TGCGCCAGCAGAGGGACTAGCGGGGACTACGAGCAGTACTTC. Encoded protein: CASRGTSGDYEQYF.

This chain connects TRBV5-1 to TRBJ2-3; 12 positions match TRBD2. CDR1 and CDR2 (germline): SGHRS, YFSETQ. After removal of 4 bases from V and 5 bases from J, the junction contained 11 bases not matched to a gene. The CDR3 extends over 17 amino acids. CDR3 DNA: TGCGCCAGCAGCCCGCGCCCTAGCGGGGGGGCCTTAGATACGCAGTATTTT. This codes for CASSPRPSGGALDTQYF.

This clone has only one observation. This chain uses TRBV4-1 with TRBJ2-5; 7 nucleotides align to TRBD2. Trimming at V came to 0 bases and at J to 9 bases, leaving 10 bases not matched to a gene. The CDR3 is made up of 15 amino acids. CDR1 and CDR2 (germline): MGHRA, YSYEKL. CDR3 sequence: CASSQDGGGNRPQYF. The CDR3 nucleotides read TGCGCCAGCAGCCAAGATGGGGGGGGGAATCGGCCCCAGTACTTC.

The chain joins TRBV5-1 to TRBJ2-2; TRBD2 aligns across 9 bases. In germline, CDR1 is SGHRS, CDR2 YFSETQ. V lost 7 bases to trimming and J lost 9 bases; unmatched junction nucleotides: 13. This CDR3 spans 15 amino acids. The CDR3 DNA reads as TGCGCCAGCGGAGAGGTAGCGGGAGTTCACCGGGAGCTGTTTTTT. It is translated as CASGEVAGVHRELFF.

J is TRBJ2-7 and V is TRBV7-2, with 7 bases matching TRBD2. Germline loops: CDR1 SGHTA, CDR2 FQGNSA. The CDR3 is 14 amino acids. J was trimmed by 3 bases and V by 5 bases; bases with no gene match: 7. CDR3 DNA: TGTGCCAGCAGCCCGAGACTAGCAAGCTACGAGCAGTACTTC. Its protein is CASSPRLASYEQYF.